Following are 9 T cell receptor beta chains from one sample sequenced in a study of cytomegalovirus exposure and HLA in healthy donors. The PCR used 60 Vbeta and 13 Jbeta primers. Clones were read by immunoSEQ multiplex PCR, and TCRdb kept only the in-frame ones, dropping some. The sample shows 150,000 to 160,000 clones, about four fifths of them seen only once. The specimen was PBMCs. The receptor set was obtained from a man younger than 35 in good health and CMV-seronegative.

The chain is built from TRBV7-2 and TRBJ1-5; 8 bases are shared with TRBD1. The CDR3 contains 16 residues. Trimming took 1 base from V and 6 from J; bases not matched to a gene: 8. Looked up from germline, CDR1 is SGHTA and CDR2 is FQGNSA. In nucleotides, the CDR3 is TGTGCCAGCAGCTTAGAAGGACAGGGTTTCGGTCAGCCCCAGCATTTT. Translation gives CASSLEGQGFGQPQHF.

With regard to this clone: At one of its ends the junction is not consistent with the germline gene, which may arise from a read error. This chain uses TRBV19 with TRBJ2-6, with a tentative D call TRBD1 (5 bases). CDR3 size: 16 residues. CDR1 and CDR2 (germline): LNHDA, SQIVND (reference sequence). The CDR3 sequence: CASSNRPGVGANGLTF. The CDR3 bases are TGTGCCAGTAGTAACCGCCCTGGGGTTGGGGCCAACGGCCTGACTTTC.

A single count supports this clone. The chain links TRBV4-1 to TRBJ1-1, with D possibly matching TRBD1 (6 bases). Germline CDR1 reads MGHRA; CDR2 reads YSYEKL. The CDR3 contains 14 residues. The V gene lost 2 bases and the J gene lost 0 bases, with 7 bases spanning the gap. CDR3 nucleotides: TGCGCCAGCAGCCAAAACAGGGTGAACACTGAAGCTTTCTTT. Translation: CASSQNRVNTEAFF.

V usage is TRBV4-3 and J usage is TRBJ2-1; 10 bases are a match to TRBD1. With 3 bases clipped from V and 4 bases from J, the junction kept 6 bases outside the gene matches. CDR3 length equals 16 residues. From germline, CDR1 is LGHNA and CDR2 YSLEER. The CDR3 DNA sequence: TGCGCCAGCAGCCACTCGGGACAGGGGTTGTACAATGAGCAGTTCTTC. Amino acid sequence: CASSHSGQGLYNEQFF.

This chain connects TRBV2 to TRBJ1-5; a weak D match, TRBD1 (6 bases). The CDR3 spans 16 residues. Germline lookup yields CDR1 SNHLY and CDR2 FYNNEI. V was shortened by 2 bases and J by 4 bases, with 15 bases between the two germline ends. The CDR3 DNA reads TGTGCCAGCAGTGAAAGCAGGGGAGATAATAATCAGCCCCAGCATTTT. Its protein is CASSESRGDNNQPQHF.

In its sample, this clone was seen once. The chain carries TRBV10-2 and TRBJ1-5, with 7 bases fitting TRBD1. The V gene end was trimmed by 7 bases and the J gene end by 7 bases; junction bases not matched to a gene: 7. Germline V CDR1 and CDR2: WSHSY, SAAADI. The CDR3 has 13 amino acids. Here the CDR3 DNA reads TGCGCCAGCACCGGACAGGCGGGCCAGCCCCAGCATTTT. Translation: CASTGQAGQPQHF.

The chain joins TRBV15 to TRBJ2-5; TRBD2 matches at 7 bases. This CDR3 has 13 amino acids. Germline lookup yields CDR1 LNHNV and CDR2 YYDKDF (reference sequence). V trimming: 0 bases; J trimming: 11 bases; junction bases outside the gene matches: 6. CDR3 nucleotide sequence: TGTGCCACCAGCAGAGATCTCGCGGGGGAGCAGTACTTC. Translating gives CATSRDLAGEQYF.

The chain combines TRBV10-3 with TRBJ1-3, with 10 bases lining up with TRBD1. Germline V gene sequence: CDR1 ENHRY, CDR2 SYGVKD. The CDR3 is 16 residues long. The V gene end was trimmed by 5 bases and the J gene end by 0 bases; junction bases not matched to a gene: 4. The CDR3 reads CAISRDRGISGNTIYF. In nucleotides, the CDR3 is TGTGCCATCAGTCGGGACAGGGGAATCTCTGGAAACACCATATATTTT.

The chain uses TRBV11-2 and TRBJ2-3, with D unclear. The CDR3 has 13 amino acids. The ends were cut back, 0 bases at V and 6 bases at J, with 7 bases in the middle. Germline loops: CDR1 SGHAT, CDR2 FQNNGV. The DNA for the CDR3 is TGTGCCAGCAGCTTAGATGGAGCGGATACGCAGTATTTT. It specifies CASSLDGADTQYF.